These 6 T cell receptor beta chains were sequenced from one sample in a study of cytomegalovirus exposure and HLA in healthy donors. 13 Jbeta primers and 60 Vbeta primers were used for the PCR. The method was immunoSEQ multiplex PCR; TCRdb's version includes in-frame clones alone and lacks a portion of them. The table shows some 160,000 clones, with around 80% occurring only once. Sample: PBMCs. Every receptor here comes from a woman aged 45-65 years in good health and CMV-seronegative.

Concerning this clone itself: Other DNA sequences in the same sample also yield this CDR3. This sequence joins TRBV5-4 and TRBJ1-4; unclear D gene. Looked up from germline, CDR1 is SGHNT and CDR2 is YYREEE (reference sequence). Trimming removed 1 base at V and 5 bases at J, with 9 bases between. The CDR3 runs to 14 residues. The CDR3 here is CASSLNSVNEKLFF. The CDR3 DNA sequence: TGTGCCAGCAGCTTGAATTCTGTCAATGAAAAACTGTTTTTT.

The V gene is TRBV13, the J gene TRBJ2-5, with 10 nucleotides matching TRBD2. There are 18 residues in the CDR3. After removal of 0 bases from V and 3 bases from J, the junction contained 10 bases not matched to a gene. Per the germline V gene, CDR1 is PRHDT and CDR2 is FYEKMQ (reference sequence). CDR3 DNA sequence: TGTGCCAGCAGCTTAGGGGATTGGAGGGGACTAGCGAAAGAGACCCAGTACTTC. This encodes CASSLGDWRGLAKETQYF. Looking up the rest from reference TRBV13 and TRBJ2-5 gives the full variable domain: AAGVIQSPRHLIKEKRETATLKCYPIPRHDTVYWYQQGPGQDPQFLISFYEKMQSDKGSIPDRFSAQQFSDYHSELNMSSLELGDSALYFCASSLGDWRGLAKETQYFGPGTRLLVL.

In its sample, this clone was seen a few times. The CDR3: CASSLVQGQETQYF. In DNA, the CDR3 is TGTGCCAGCAGCTTAGTGCAGGGGCAAGAGACCCAGTACTTC. The chain recombines TRBV7-9 with TRBJ2-5; TRBD1 is a possible D gene (6 bases). The CDR3 consists of 14 residues. Trimming left V 1 base short and J 2 bases short, with 8 bases between. CDR1 is SEHNR and CDR2 is FQNEAQ in the germline V gene (reference sequence).

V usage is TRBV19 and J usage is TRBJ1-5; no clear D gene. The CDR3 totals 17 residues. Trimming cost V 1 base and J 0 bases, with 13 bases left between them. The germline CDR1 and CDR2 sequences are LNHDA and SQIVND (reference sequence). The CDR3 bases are TGTGCCAGTAGTATAGGCCCGGGGTCCCTTAGCAATCAGCCCCAGCATTTT. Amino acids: CASSIGPGSLSNQPQHF.

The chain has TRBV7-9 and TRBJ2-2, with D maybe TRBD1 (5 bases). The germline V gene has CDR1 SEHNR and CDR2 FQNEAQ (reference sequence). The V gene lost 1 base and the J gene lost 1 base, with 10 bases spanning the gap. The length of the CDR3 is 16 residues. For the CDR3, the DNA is TGTGCCAGCAGCTTAGTAGGCAGGGAGAACACCGGGGAGCTGTTTTTT. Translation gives CASSLVGRENTGELFF.

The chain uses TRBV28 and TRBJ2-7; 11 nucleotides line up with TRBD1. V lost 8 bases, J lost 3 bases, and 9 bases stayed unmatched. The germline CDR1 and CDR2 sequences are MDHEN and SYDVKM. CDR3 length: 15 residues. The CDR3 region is CASPPRTGGFYEQYF. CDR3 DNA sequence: TGTGCCAGCCCTCCTCGGACAGGGGGCTTCTACGAGCAGTACTTC.